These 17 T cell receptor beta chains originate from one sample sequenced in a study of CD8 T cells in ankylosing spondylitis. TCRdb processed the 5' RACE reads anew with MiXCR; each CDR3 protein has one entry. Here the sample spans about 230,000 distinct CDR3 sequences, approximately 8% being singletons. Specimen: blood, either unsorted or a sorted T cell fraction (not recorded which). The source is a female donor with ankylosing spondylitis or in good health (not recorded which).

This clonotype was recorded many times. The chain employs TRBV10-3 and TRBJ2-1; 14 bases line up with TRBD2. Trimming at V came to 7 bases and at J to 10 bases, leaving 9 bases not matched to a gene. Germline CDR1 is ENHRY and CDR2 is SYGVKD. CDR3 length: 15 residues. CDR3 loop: CAIMTSGRAPQEQFF. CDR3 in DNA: TGTGCCATCATGACTAGCGGGAGGGCCCCTCAGGAGCAGTTCTTC.

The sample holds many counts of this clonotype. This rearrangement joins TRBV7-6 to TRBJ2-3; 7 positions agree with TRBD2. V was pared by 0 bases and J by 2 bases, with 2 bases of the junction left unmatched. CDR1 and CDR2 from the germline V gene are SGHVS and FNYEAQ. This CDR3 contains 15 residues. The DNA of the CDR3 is TGTGCCAGCAGCTTAGCGAGCGGGACCACAGATACGCAGTATTTT. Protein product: CASSLASGTTDTQYF.

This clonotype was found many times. The CDR3 loop is CSAALAGGLNEQFF. CDR3 bases: TGCAGTGCTGCTCTAGCGGGAGGGCTGAATGAGCAGTTCTTC. This sequence joins TRBV20-1 and TRBJ2-1; 12 nucleotides agree with TRBD2. Germline-derived CDR1 and CDR2 are DFQATT and SNEGSKA (reference sequence). V gave up 5 bases and J gave up 7 bases; unmatched junction bases: 6. The CDR3 totals 14 residues.

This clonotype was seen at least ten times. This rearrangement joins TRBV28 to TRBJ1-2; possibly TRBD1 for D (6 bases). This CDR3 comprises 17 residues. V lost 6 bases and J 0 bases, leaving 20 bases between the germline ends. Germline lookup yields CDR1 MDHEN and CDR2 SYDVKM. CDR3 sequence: CASRPNREWKPNYGYTF. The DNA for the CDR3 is TGTGCCAGCAGACCAAACAGGGAATGGAAACCTAACTATGGCTACACCTTC.

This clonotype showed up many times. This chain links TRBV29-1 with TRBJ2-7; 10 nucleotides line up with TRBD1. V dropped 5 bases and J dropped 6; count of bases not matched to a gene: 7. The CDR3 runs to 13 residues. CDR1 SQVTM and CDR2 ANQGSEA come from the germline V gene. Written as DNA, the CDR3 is TGCAGCGTTTTGAGACAGGGGGCGGCCGAGCAGTACTTC. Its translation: CSVLRQGAAEQYF.

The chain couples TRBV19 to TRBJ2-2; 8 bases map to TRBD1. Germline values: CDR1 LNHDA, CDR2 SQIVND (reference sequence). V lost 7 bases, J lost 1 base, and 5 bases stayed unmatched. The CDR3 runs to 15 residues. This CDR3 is CASKMGTGNTGELFF. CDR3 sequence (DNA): TGTGCCAGTAAGATGGGGACAGGGAACACCGGGGAGCTGTTTTTT.

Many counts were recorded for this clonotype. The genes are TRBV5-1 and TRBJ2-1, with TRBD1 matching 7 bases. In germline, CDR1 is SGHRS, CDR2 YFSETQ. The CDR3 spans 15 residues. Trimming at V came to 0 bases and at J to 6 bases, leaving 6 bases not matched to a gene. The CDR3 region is CASSLATGPVNEQFF. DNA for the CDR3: TGCGCCAGCAGCTTGGCGACAGGGCCCGTCAATGAGCAGTTCTTC.

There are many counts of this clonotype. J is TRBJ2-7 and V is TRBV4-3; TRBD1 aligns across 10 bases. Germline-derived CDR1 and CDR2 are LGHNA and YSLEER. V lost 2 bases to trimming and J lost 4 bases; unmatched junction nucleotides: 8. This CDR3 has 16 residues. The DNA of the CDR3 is TGCGCCAGCAGCCAAAGAACCGGGACAGGGGTTTACGAGCAGTACTTC. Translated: CASSQRTGTGVYEQYF.

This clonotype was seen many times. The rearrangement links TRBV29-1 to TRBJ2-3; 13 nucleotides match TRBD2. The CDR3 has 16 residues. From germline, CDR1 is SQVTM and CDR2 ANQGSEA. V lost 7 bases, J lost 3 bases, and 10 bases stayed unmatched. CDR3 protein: CSAPSLAGGPTDTQYF. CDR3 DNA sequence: TGCAGCGCGCCATCACTAGCGGGAGGGCCTACAGATACGCAGTATTTT.

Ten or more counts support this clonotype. The CDR3 here is CSVRGPYNEQFF. CDR3 DNA sequence: TGCAGCGTCCGGGGCCCCTACAATGAGCAGTTCTTC. The V call is TRBV29-1, the J call TRBJ2-1, with D possibly being TRBD1 or TRBD2 (5 bases each). The V and J ends lost 6 bases and 2 bases respectively, with 8 bases between them. CDR1 is SQVTM and CDR2 is ANQGSEA in the germline V gene. The CDR3 runs to 12 residues.

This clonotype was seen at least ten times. CDR3 residues: CASSTPGQGEQYF. For the CDR3, the DNA is TGTGCCAGCAGTACCCCGGGACAGGGAGAGCAGTACTTC. The chain uses TRBV27 and TRBJ2-7; 9 bases map to TRBD1. V lost 5 bases and J lost 7; bases outside the gene matches: 6. The CDR3 runs to 13 residues. Looked up from germline, CDR1 is MNHEY and CDR2 is SMNVEV (reference sequence).

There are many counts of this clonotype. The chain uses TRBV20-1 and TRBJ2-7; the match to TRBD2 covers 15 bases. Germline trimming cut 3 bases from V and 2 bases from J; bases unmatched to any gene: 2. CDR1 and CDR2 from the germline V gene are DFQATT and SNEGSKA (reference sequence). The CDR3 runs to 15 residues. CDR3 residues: CSARGLAGGAYEQYF. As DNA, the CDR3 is TGCAGTGCTAGGGGACTAGCGGGAGGTGCCTACGAGCAGTACTTC.

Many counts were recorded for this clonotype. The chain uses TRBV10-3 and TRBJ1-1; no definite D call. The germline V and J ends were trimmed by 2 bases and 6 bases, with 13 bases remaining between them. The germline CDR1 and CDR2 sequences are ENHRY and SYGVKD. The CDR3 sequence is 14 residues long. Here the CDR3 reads CAISENIGEAEAFF. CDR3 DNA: TGTGCCATCAGTGAGAATATTGGGGAGGCTGAAGCTTTCTTT.

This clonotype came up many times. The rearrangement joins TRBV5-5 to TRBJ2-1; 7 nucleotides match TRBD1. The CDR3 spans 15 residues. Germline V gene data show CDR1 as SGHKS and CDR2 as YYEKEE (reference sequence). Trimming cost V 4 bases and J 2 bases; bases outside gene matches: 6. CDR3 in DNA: TGTGCCAGCAGCCAACGGGACAGAACCTACAATGAGCAGTTCTTC. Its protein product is CASSQRDRTYNEQFF.

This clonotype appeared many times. The CDR3 sequence is CASRGQGKETQYF. The CDR3 DNA is TGCGCCAGCAGGGGACAGGGGAAAGAGACCCAGTACTTC. This chain uses TRBV4-1 with TRBJ2-5, with 10 bases matching TRBD1. CDR3 length: 13 amino acids. Germline V gene sequence: CDR1 MGHRA, CDR2 YSYEKL. V trimming: 6 bases; J trimming: 3 bases; junction bases outside the gene matches: 1.

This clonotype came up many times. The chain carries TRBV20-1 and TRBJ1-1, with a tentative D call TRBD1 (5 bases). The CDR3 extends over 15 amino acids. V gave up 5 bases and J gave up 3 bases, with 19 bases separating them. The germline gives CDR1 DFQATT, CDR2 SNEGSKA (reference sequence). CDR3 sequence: CSAGRGVVGDTEAFF. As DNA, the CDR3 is TGCAGTGCTGGTCGAGGGGTTGTAGGAGACACTGAAGCTTTCTTT.

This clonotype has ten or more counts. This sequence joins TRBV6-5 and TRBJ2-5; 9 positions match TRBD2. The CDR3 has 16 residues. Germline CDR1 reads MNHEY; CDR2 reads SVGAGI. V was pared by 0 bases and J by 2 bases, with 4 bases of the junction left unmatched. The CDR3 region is CASSYSMAGGQETQYF. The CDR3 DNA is TGTGCCAGCAGTTACTCGATGGCGGGAGGGCAAGAGACCCAGTACTTC.